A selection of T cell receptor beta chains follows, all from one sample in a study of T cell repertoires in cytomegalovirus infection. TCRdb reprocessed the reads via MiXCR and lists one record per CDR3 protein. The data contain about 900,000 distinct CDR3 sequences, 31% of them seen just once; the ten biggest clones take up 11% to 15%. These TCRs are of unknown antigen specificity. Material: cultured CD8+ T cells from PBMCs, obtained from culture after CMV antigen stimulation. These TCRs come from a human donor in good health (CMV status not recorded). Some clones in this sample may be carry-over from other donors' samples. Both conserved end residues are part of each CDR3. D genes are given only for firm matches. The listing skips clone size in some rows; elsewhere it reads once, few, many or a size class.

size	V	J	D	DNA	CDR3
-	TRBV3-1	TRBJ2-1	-	TGTGCCAGCAGCCAAGTCCCCAATGAGCAGTTCTTC	CASSQVPNEQFF
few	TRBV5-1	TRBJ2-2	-	TGCGCCAGCAGCTTCGAATCGGGAATAGCTACCGGGGAGCTGTTTTTT	CASSFESGIATGELFF
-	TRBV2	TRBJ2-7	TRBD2	TGTGCCAGCACAAGAGCTGGGACTAGCGGCCTTCTTGCCTACGAACAGTACTTC	CASTRAGTSGLLAYEQYF
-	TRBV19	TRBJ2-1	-	TGTGCCAGTGGAGACAGAACATCCTACAATGAGCAGTTCTTC	CASGDRTSYNEQFF
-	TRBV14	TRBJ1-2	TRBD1	TGTGCCAGCAGCCAAGTGACAGGGGGCAGCTATGGCTACACCTTC	CASSQVTGGSYGYTF
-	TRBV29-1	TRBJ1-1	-	TGCAGCGTTAGGGGACCATTAGACAACACTGAAGCTTTCTTT	CSVRGPLDNTEAFF
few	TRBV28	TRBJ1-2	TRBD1	TGTGCCAGCAATCTAACACCGGGACAGCTATATGGCTACACCTTC	CASNLTPGQLYGYTF
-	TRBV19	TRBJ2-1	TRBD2	TGTGCCAGTAGTCTCCATCAACTAGCGACCCCCTACAATGAGCAGTTCTTC	CASSLHQLATPYNEQFF
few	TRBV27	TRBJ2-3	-	TGTGCCAGCAGCTATGACAGTCTGGCGCAGTATTTT	CASSYDSLAQYF
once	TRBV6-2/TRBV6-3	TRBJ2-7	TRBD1	TGTGCCAGCAGCCACTTGGACAGGGGCTACGAGCAGTACTTC	CASSHLDRGYEQYF
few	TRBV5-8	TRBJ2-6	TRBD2	TGTGCCAGCACCCCCGGGGGGTTGCCTGGGGCCAACGTCCTGACTTTC	CASTPGGLPGANVLTF
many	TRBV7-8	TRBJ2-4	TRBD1	TGTGCCAGCAGCTTAAAGGACAGGGGGCTACTAGCCAAAAACATTCAGTACTTC	CASSLKDRGLLAKNIQYF
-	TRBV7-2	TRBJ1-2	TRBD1	TGTGCCAGCAGCCCGGACAGGGGCAAGTATGGCTACACCTTC	CASSPDRGKYGYTF
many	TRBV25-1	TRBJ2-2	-	TGTGCCAGCAGTGATTCTGGGACCCGACCCGGGGAGCTGTTTTTT	CASSDSGTRPGELFF
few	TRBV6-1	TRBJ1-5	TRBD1	TGTGCCAGCAGTGAAGGCTTATGGACAGGGCAAGAGCAGCCCCAGCATTTT	CASSEGLWTGQEQPQHF
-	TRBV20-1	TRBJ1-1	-	TGCAGTGCTAGAGATGGGTGGAACACTGAAGCTTTCTTT	CSARDGWNTEAFF
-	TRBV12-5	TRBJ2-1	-	TGTGCTAGTGGTTTGGTTCAGGTGTACAATGAGCAGTTCTTC	CASGLVQVYNEQFF
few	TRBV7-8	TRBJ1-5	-	TGTGCCAGCAGCTTAGCGGTGGGCACGCATCAGCCCCAGCATTTT	CASSLAVGTHQPQHF